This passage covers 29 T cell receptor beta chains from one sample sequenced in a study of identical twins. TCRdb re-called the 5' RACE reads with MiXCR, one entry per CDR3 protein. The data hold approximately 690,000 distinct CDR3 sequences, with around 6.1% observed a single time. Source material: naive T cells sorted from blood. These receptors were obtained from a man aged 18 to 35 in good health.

CDR3 sequence (DNA): TGTGCCACCAGTGGATCAGGGGTCGATGGCTACACCTTC. Protein sequence: CATSGSGVDGYTF. This rearrangement joins TRBV24-1 to TRBJ1-2, with D possibly TRBD1 on 6 matching bases. V was clipped by 5 bases and J by 6 bases, with 12 bases between them. The CDR3 has 13 amino acids. The germline gives CDR1 KGHDR, CDR2 SFDVKD.

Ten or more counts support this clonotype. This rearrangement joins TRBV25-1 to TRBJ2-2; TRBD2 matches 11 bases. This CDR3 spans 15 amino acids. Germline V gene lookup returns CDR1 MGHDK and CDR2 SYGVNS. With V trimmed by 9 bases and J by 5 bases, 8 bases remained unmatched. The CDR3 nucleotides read TGTGCCAGTAGCTTAGCGGGAGGGATTACCGGGGAGCTGTTTTTT. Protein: CASSLAGGITGELFF.

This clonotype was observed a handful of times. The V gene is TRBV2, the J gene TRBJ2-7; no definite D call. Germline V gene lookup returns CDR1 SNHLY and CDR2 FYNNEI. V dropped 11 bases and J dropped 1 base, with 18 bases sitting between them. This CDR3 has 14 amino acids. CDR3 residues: CASHPETSSYEQYV. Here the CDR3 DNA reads TGTGCCTCACACCCCGAGACTTCGTCCTACGAGCAGTACGTC.

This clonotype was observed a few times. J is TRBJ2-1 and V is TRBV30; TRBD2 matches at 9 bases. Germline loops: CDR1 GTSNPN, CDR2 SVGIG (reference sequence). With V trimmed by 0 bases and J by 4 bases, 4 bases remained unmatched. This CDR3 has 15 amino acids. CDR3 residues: CAWSVRSGRYNEQFF. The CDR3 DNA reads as TGTGCCTGGAGTGTAAGGAGCGGGAGGTACAATGAGCAGTTCTTC.

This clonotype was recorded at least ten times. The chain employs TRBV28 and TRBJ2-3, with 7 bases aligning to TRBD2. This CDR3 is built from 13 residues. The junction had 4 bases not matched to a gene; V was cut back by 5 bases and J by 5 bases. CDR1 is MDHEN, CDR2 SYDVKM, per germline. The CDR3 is CASSGRAIDTQYF. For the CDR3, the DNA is TGTGCCAGCAGTGGGAGGGCCATAGATACGCAGTATTTT.

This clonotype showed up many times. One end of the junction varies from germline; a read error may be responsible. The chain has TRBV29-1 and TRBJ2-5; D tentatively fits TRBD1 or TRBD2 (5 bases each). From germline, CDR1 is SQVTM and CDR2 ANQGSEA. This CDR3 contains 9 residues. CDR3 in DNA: TGCAGCGTAGGGGACCACATGGCCTTC. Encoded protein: CSVGDHMAF.

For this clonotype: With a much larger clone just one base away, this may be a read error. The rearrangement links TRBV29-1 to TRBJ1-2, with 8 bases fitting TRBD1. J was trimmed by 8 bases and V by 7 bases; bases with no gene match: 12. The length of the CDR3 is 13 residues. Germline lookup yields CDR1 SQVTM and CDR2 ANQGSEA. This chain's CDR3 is CSERDGTGGGYTF. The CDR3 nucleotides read TGCAGCGAACGGGATGGGACAGGAGGAGGCTACACCTTC.

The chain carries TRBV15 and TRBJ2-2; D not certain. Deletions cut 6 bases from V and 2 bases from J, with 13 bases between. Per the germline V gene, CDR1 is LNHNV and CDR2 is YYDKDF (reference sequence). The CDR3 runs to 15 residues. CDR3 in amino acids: CATRSASENTGELFF. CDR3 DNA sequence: TGTGCCACCAGGTCGGCTAGTGAAAACACCGGGGAGCTGTTTTTT.

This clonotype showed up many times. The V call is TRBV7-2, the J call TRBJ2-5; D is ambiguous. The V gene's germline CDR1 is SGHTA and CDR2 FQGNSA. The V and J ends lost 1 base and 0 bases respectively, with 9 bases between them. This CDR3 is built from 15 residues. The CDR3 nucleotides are TGTGCCAGCAGCTTAGTCCTCTTGGACCAAGAGACCCAGTACTTC. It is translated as CASSLVLLDQETQYF. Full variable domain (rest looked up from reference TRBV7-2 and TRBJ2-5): GAGVSQSPSNKVTEKGKDVELRCDPISGHTALYWYRQSLGQGLEFLIYFQGNSAPDKSGLPSDRFSAERTGGSVSTLTIQRTQQEDSAVYLCASSLVLLDQETQYFGPGTRLLVL.

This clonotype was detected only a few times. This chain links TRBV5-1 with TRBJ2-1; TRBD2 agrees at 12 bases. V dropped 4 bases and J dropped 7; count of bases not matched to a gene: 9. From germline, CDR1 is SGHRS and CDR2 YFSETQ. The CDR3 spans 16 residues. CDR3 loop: CASSPRLAGVSNEQFF. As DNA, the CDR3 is TGCGCCAGCAGCCCCCGACTAGCGGGAGTAAGTAATGAGCAGTTCTTC.

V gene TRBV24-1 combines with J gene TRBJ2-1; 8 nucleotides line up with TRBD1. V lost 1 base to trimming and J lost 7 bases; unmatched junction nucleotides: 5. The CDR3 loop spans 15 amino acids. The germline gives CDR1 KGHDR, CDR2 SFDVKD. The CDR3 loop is CATSDLQGVNNEQFF. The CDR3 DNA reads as TGTGCCACCAGTGATTTACAGGGGGTGAATAATGAGCAGTTCTTC.

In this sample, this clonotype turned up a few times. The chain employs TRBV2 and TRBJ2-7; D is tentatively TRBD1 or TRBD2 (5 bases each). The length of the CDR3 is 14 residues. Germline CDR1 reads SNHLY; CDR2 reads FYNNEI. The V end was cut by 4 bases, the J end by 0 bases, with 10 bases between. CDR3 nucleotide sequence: TGTGCCAGCAGTGCATGGGACGGCTCCTACGAGCAGTACTTC. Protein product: CASSAWDGSYEQYF.

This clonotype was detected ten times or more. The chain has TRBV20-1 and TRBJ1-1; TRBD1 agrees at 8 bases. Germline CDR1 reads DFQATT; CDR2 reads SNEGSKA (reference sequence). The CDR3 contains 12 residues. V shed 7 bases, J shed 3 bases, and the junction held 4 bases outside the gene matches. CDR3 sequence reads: CSGTTGDTEAFF. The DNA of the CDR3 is TGCAGTGGCACGACAGGGGACACTGAAGCTTTCTTT.

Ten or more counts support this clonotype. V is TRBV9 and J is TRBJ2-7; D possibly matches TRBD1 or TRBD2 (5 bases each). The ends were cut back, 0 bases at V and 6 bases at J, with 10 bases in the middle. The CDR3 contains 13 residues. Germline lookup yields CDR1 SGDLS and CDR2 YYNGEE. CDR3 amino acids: CASSVESGTEQYF. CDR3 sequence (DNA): TGTGCCAGCAGCGTAGAGTCTGGGACCGAGCAGTACTTC.

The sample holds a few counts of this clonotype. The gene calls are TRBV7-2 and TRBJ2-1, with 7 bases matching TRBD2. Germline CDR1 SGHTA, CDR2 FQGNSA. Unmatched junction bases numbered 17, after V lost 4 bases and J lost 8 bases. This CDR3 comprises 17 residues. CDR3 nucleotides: TGTGCCAGCAGCTCCTGGGGGAGGGCTCCGTGGGGAGATGAGCAGTTCTTC. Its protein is CASSSWGRAPWGDEQFF.

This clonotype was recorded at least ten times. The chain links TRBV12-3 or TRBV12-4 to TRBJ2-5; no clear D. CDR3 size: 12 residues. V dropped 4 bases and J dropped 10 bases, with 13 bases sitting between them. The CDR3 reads CASSSQRRSQYF. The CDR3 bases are TGTGCCAGCAGTTCACAACGGAGAAGCCAGTACTTC.

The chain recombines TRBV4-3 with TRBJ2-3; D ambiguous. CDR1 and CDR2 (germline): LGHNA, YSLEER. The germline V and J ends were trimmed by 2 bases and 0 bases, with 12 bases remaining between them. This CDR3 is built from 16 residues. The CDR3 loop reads CASSQYGVSSTDTQYF. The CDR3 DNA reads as TGCGCCAGCAGCCAATACGGCGTTTCTAGCACAGATACGCAGTATTTT.

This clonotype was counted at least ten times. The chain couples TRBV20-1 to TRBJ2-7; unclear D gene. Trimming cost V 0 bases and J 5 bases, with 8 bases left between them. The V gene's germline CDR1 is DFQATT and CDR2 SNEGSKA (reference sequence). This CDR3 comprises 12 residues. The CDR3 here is CSARDVINEQYF. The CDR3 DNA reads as TGCAGTGCTAGAGATGTTATCAACGAGCAGTACTTC.

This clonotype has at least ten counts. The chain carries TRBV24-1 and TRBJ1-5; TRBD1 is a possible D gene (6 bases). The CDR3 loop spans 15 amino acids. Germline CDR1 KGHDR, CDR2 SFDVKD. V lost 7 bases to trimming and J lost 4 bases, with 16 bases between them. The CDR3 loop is CATSLTGSGNQPQHF. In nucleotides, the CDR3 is TGTGCCACCAGCTTAACAGGGAGCGGGAATCAGCCCCAGCATTTT.

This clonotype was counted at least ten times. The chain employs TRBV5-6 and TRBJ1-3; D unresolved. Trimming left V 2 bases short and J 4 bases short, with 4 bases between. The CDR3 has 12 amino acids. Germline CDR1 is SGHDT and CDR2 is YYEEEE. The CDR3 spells CASSFEGNTIYF. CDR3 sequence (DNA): TGTGCCAGCAGCTTCGAAGGAAACACCATATATTTT.

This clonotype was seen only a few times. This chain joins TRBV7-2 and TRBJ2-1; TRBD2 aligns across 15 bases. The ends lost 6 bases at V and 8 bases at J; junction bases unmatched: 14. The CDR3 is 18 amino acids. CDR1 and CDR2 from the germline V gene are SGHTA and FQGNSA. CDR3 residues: CASRSGLAGGIGRYEQFF. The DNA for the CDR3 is TGTGCCAGCAGGTCCGGACTAGCGGGGGGGATAGGGAGATATGAGCAGTTCTTC.

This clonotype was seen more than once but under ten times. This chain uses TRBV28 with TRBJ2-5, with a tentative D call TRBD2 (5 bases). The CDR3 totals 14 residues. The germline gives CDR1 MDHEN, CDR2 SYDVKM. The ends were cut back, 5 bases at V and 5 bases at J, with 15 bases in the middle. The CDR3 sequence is CASSRTLVVETQYF. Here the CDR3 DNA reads TGTGCCAGCAGTCGTACACTAGTGGTGGAGACCCAGTACTTC. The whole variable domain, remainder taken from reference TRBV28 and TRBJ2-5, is DVKVTQSSRYLVKRTGEKVFLECVQDMDHENMFWYRQDPGLGLRLIYFSYDVKMKEKGDIPEGYSVSREKKERFSLILESASTNQTSMYLCASSRTLVVETQYFGPGTRLLVL.

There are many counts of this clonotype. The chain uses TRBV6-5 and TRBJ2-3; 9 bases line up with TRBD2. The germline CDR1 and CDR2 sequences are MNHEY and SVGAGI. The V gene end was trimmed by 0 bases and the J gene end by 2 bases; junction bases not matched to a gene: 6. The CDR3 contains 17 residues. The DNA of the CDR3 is TGTGCCAGCAGTTACTCTAATCTAGCGGGGTCCACAGATACGCAGTATTTT. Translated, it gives CASSYSNLAGSTDTQYF.

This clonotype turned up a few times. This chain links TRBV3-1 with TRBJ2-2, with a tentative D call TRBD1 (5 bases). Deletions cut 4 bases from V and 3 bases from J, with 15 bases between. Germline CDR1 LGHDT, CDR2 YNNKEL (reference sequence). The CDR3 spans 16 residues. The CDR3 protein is CASSRVRPGYTGELFF. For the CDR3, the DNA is TGTGCCAGCAGCCGTGTAAGACCAGGGTACACCGGGGAGCTGTTTTTT.

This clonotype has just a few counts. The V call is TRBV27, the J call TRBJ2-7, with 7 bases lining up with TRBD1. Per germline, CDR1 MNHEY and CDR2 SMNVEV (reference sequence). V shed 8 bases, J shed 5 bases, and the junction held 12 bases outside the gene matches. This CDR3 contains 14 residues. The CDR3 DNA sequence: TGTGCCAGCCGACAACGACAGGGTTCCCACGAGCAGTACTTC. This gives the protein CASRQRQGSHEQYF.

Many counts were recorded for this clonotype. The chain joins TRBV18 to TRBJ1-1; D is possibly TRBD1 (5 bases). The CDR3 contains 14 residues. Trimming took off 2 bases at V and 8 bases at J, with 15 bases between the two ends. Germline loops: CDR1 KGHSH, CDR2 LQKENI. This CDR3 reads CASSPAQGKREAFF. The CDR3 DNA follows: TGTGCCAGCTCACCAGCCCAGGGTAAACGAGAAGCTTTCTTT.

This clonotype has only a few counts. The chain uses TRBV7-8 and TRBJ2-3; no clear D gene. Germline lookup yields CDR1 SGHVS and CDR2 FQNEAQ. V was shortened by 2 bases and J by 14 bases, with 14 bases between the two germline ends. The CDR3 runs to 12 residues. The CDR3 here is CASSLYNGSPYF. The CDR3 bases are TGTGCCAGCAGCTTATATAATGGGTCTCCGTATTTT.

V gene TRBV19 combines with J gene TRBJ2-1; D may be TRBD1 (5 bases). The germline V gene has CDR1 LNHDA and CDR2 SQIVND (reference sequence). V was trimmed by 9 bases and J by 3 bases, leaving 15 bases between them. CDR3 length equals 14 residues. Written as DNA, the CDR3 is TGTGCCAGCTGCCCCCAGGACAACTACAATGAGCAGTTCTTC. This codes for CASCPQDNYNEQFF.

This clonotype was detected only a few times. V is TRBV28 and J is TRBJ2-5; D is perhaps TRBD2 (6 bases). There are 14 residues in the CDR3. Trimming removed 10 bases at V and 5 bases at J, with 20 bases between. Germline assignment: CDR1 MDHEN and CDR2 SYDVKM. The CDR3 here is CATTRGGAGETQYF. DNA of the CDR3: TGTGCCACCACCAGAGGAGGGGCAGGGGAGACCCAGTACTTC.